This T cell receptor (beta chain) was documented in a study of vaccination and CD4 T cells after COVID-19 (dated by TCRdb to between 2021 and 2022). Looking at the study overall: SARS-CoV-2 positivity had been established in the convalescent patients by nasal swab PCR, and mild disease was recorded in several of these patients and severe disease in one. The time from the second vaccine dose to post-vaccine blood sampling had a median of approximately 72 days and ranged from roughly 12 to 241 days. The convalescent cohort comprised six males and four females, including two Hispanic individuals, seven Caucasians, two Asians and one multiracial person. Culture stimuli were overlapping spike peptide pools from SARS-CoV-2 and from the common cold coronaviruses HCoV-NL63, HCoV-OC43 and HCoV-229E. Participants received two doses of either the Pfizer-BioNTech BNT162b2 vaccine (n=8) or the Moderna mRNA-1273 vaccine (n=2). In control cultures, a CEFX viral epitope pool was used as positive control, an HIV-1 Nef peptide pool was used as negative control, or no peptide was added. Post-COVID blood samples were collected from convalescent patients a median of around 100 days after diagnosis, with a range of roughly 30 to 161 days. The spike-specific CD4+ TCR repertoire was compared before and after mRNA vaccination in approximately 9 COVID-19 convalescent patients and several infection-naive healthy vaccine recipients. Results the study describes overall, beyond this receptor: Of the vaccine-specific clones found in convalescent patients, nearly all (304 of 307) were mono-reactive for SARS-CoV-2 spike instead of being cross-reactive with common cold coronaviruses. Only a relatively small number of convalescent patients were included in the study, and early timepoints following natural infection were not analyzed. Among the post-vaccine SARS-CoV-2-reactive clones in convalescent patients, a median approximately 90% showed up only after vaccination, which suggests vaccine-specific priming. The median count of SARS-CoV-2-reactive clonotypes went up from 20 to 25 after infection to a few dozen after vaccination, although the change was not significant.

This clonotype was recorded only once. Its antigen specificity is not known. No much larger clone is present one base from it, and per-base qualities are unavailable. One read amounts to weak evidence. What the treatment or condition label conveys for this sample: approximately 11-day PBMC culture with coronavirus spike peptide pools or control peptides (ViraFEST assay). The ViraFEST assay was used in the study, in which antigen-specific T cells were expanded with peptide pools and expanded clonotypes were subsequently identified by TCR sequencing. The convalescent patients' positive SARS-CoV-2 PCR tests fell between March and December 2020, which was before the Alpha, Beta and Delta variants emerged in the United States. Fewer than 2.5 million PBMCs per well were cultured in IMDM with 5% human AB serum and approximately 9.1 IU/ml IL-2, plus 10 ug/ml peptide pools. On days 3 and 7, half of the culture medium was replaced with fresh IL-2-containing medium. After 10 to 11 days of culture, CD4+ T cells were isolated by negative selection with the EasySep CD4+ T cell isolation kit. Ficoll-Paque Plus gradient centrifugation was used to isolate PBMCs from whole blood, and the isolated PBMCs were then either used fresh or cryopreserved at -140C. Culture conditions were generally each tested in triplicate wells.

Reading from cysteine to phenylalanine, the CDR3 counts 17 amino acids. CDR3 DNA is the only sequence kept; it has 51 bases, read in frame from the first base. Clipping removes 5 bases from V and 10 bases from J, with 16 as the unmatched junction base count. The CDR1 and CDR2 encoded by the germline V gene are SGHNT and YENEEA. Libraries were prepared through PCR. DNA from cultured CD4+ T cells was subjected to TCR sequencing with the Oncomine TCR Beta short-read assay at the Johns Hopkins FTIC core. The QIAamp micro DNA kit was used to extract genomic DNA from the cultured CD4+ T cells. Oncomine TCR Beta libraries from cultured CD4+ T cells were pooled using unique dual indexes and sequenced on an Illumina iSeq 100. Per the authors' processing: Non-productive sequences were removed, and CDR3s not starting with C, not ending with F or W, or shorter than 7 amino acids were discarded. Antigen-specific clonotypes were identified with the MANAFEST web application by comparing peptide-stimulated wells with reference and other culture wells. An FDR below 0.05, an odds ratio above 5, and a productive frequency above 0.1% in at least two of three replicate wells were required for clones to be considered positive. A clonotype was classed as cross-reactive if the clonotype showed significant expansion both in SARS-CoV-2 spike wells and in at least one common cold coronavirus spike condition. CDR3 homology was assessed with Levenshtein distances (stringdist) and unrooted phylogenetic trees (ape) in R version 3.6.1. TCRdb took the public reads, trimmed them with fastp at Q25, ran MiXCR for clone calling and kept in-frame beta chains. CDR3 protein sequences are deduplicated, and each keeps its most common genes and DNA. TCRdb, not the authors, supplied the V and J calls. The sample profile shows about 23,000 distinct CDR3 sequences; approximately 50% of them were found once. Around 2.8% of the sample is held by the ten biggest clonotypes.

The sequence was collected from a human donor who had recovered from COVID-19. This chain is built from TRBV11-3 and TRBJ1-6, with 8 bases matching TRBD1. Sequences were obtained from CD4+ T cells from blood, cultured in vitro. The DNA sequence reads TGTGCCAGCAGCAGGGGGGGTCTGGGACAGGAGGAATCACCCCTCCACTTT. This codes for CASSRGGLGQEESPLHF. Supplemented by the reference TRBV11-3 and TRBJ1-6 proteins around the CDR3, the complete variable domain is EAGVVQSPRYKIIEKKQPVAFWCNPISGHNTLYWYLQNLGQGPELLIRYENEEAVDDSQLPKDRFSAERLKGVDSTLKIQPAELGDSAVYLCASSRGGLGQEESPLHFGNGTRLTVT.